This TCR beta chain appears in the sequencing data of a study of beta chain features in type 1 diabetes. Study-level findings and limits: Moderate but significant shortening of TCRB CDR3s was recorded in all four CD4+ subsets from Type 1 diabetes patients.

Naive, central memory, regulatory and stem cell-like memory cells within the CD4+ compartment were sorted using CD45RO/CCR7/CD25/CD127/CD95/CD27. The CDR3 spans 16 residues. CDR1 is PRHDT and CDR2 is FYEKMQ in the germline V gene (reference sequence). The V end was cut by 2 bases, the J end by 4 bases, with 17 bases between. This clone was recorded at least ten times. What it recognizes is unknown. Expressed TCRB transcripts were sequenced because the entire RNA isolate underwent reverse transcription. Naive, central memory and regulatory T cell samples produced a mean of roughly 3.9 million reads. The protocol was immunoSEQ multiplex PCR, while the TCRdb copy is restricted to in-frame clones and leaves out a portion. This table holds a few hundred thousand clones, around 10% found once.

The sample was central memory CD4+ T cells from blood. This receptor was identified in a young man with type 1 diabetes. This chain joins TRBV13 and TRBJ1-1; the D gene is possibly TRBD1 (5 bases). The CDR3 DNA reads as TGTGCCAGCAGCTTACTCGCCAGGGCTTTAACCACTGAAGCTTTCTTT. This sequence encodes CASSLLARALTTEAFF. Variable domain in full (rest from reference TRBV13 and TRBJ1-1): AAGVIQSPRHLIKEKRETATLKCYPIPRHDTVYWYQQGPGQDPQFLISFYEKMQSDKGSIPDRFSAQQFSDYHSELNMSSLELGDSALYFCASSLLARALTTEAFFGQGTRLTVV.